This T cell receptor beta chain was identified in a study of CD8 T cells in ankylosing spondylitis. The V and J ends lost 6 bases and 2 bases, in that order; junction bases with no gene match: 8. The CDR3 totals 15 residues. CDR1 and CDR2 (germline): MNHEY, SMNVEV (reference sequence). This clonotype was counted many times. What it recognizes is unknown. One entry per CDR3 protein, called by TCRdb with MiXCR from the 5' RACE reads. The sample has around 300,000 distinct CDR3 sequences, around a tenth seen once. Study-level points and caveats: Ankylosing spondylitis blood seemed to carry a telltale TCR beta motif made of under ten highly homologous variants. The study looked at matched synovial fluid samples from ankylosing spondylitis patients. Disease-linked clones were reported to be significantly enriched there.

The rearrangement joins TRBV27 to TRBJ1-1, with 8 positions matching TRBD1. What was sequenced was blood, either unsorted or a sorted T cell fraction (not recorded which). The TCR comes from a female donor with ankylosing spondylitis or in good health (not recorded which). CDR3 protein: CASRNRGLGNTEAFF. CDR3 coding DNA: TGTGCCAGCAGAAACAGGGGGTTGGGTAACACTGAAGCTTTCTTT.